This T cell receptor (beta chain) was captured by sequencing in a study of T cell responses to AZD1222 COVID-19 vaccine. Study results and caveats: CD4 TCRs linked to vaccination spanned spike, dominating at 160-218 and 743-854. Baseline seropositivity occurred in only a handful of AZD1222 recipients.

Trimming left V 0 bases short and J 3 bases short, with 4 bases between. CDR1 ENHRY and CDR2 SYGVKD come from the germline V gene. The CDR3 is made up of 13 amino acids. Assay: immunoSEQ multiplex PCR; the TCRdb copy retains only in-frame clones and omits some. The sample includes roughly 150,000 clones, 90% of them seen just once. Of note for this clone: What it recognizes is unknown.

The chain carries TRBV10-3 and TRBJ2-3; D unclear. This sequence originates from an adult who received the AZD1222 COVID-19 vaccine. The source material was peripheral blood, sampled 28 days after the second AZD1222 dose. CDR3 coding DNA: TGTGCCATCAGTGAGTCGGGAACAGATACGCAGTATTTT. Its protein product is CAISESGTDTQYF.